These T cell receptor beta chains were read from a single sample in a study of patients and donors after allogeneic stem cell transplantation. TCRdb reprocessed the RT-PCR reads with MiXCR, giving one entry per CDR3 protein. This sample has fewer than 5,000 distinct CDR3 sequences, with about 16% found just once. The sequencing sample was made of blood, either unsorted or a sorted T cell fraction (not recorded which). These receptors originate from a human donor who was either an allogeneic HSCT recipient or a stem cell or donor lymphocyte infusion donor (not recorded which). It is not recorded whose cells these are; they may come from a transplant donor. The CDR3 runs from the conserved cysteine through the conserved F or W. The order of the fields is V gene, clone size, D gene, CDR3 length, J gene, CDR3 protein, CDR3 DNA. A D gene is named only where the DNA matches it firmly. The size field is filled for only some rows; it gives once, few, many or a size class.

TRBV5-1,NA,NA,15,TRBJ2-3,CASSLFLGSTDTQYF,TGCGCCAGCAGCTTGTTTCTGGGGAGCACAGATACGCAGTATTTT
TRBV3-1,many,NA,16,TRBJ2-1,CASSQGTTSSYNEQFF,TGTGCCAGCAGCCAAGGGACCACTAGCTCCTACAATGAGCAGTTCTTC
TRBV27,many,TRBD1,19,TRBJ1-4,CASSRLRDRGRLGNEKLFF,TGTGCCAGCAGCCGACTTCGGGACAGGGGGCGCTTAGGGAATGAAAAACTGTTTTTT
TRBV5-1,few,NA,13,TRBJ2-6,CASSLTGANVLTF,TGCGCCAGCAGTCTCACTGGGGCCAACGTCCTGACTTTC
TRBV12-3/TRBV12-4,NA,TRBD2,16,TRBJ2-7,CASSPMTSGRTNEQYF,TGTGCCAGCAGTCCGATGACTAGCGGGAGGACGAACGAGCAGTACTTC
TRBV5-1,many,NA,13,TRBJ1-2,CASSWDNNYGYTF,TGCGCCAGCAGCTGGGACAACAACTATGGCTACACCTTC
TRBV14,NA,NA,15,TRBJ1-2,CASSQEMGSNYGYTF,TGTGCCAGCAGCCAAGAAATGGGGAGTAACTATGGCTACACCTTC
TRBV20-1,NA,NA,16,TRBJ2-1,CSALRTSRGLYNEQFF,TGCAGTGCCCTCCGTACTAGCAGGGGCCTCTACAATGAGCAGTTCTTC
TRBV6-1,NA,NA,13,TRBJ1-2,CASSKKGTYGYTF,TGTGCCAGCAGTAAAAAGGGGACCTATGGCTACACCTTC
TRBV12-3/TRBV12-4,many,NA,14,TRBJ2-1,CASRRGAGYNEQFF,TGTGCCAGCAGACGGGGGGCCGGGTACAATGAGCAGTTCTTC
TRBV10-1,few,NA,15,TRBJ1-1,CASSEFLGGRTEAFF,TGCGCCAGCAGTGAGTTCCTTGGGGGTCGGACTGAAGCTTTCTTT
TRBV6-6,NA,TRBD2,16,TRBJ2-3,CASSYSQRESTDTQYF,TGTGCCAGCAGTTACTCTCAGCGGGAGAGCACAGATACGCAGTATTTT
TRBV6-1,NA,NA,15,TRBJ1-1,CASSETGRLNTEAFF,TGTGCCAGCAGTGAAACGGGACGGTTGAACACTGAAGCTTTCTTT
TRBV11-2,few,TRBD2,13,TRBJ2-3,CASSLERGGRQYF,TGTGCCAGCAGCTTAGAAAGGGGCGGGAGGCAGTATTTT
TRBV4-1,medium-sized,NA,17,TRBJ1-6,CASSQLLPGHNNSPLHF,TGCGCCAGCAGCCAACTTCTCCCGGGACATAATAATTCACCCCTCCACTTT
TRBV24-1,NA,TRBD2,12,TRBJ2-7,CATLAGLTYRHF,TGTGCCACCCTAGCGGGGTTGACCTATCGGCACTTC
TRBV29-1,NA,TRBD2,10,TRBJ2-3,CSVGLAPKYF,TGCAGCGTTGGACTAGCGCCGAAGTATTTT
TRBV27,few,NA,14,TRBJ2-2,CASSLRDSWGELFF,TGTGCCAGCAGTTTGCGGGACTCCTGGGGGGAGCTGTTTTTT
TRBV7-9,medium-sized,NA,13,TRBJ1-1,CASNDETNTEAFF,TGTGCCAGCAACGATGAAACGAACACTGAAGCTTTCTTT
TRBV6-5,many,NA,13,TRBJ1-1,CASSYWGLGEAFF,TGTGCCAGCAGTTACTGGGGGCTTGGTGAAGCTTTCTTT
TRBV7-3,many,NA,17,TRBJ1-2,CASSLMPPGAGGYGYTF,TGTGCCAGCAGCTTAATGCCACCAGGGGCCGGTGGCTATGGCTACACCTTC
TRBV7-9,few,NA,12,TRBJ1-5,CASSLLSQPQHF,TGTGCCAGCAGCTTATTGAGCCAGCCCCAGCATTTT
TRBV6-5,many,NA,12,TRBJ1-3,CASSNGGNTIYF,TGTGCCAGCAGCAACGGAGGAAACACCATATATTTT
TRBV25-1,many,TRBD2,14,TRBJ2-1,CASRASGGYNEQFF,TGTGCCAGCAGGGCTAGCGGGGGATACAATGAGCAGTTCTTC
TRBV7-7,few,NA,14,TRBJ1-2,CASSFLGSCYGYTF,TGTGCCAGCAGCTTTTTGGGCAGTTGCTATGGCTACACCTTC
TRBV4-1,many,NA,12,TRBJ2-3,CASSHEGDTQYF,TGCGCCAGCAGCCATGAGGGAGATACGCAGTATTTT
TRBV7-3,many,NA,16,TRBJ1-1,CASSSTPKGRGVEAFF,TGTGCCAGCAGCTCGACTCCTAAGGGGCGCGGGGTTGAAGCTTTCTTT
TRBV3-1,few,NA,14,TRBJ1-5,CASSYRALSQPQHF,TGTGCCAGCAGTTACAGGGCCCTCTCTCAGCCCCAGCATTTT
TRBV28,many,NA,14,TRBJ2-7,CASRPGRSPYEQYF,TGTGCCAGCAGACCGGGGCGTAGCCCCTACGAGCAGTACTTC
TRBV5-8,NA,NA,15,TRBJ2-1,CASSLGAGGVNEQFF,TGTGCCAGCAGCTTAGGGGCTGGCGGAGTGAATGAGCAGTTCTTC
TRBV6-4,NA,NA,15,TRBJ2-3,CASRRVSSSTDTQYF,TGTGCCAGCAGGCGGGTGTCTTCTAGCACAGATACGCAGTATTTT